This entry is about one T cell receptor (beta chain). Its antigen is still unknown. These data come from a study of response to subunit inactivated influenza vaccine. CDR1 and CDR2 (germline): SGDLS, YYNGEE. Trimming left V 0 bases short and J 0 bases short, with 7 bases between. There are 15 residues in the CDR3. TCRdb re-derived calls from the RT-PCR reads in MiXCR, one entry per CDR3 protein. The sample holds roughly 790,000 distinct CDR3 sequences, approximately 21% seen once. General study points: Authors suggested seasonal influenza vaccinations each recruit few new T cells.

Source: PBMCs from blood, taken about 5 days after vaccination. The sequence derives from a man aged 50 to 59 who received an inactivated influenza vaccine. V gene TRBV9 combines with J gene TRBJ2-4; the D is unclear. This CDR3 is CASSVDPGAKNIQYF. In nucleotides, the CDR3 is TGTGCCAGCAGCGTAGACCCGGGAGCCAAAAACATTCAGTACTTC.